The 3 T cell receptor beta chains reported below all come from one sample, sequenced in a study of cytomegalovirus exposure and HLA in healthy donors. Primers for the PCR totalled 60 Vbeta and 13 Jbeta. Repertoires were generated with immunoSEQ multiplex PCR, while TCRdb's copy carries only in-frame clones and drops some. The table for this sample gives over 200,000 clones. Input material: PBMCs. The receptors were gathered from a young woman in good health and CMV-seropositive.

The J gene is TRBJ2-7, the V gene TRBV19; a possible D gene is TRBD1 (6 bases). CDR1 LNHDA and CDR2 SQIVND come from the germline V gene (reference sequence). Between the trimmed V and J ends, which lost 2 bases and 0 bases, there was a span of 11 bases. This CDR3 region has 15 residues. Written as DNA, the CDR3 is TGTGCCAGTAGTATATGGACAGCAAGCTCCTACGAGCAGTACTTC. Protein product: CASSIWTASSYEQYF.

The gene calls are TRBV19 and TRBJ1-5; TRBD1 is a possible D gene (5 bases). The CDR3 extends over 13 amino acids. Trimming cost V 11 bases and J 4 bases, with 15 bases left between them. Germline V gene sequence: CDR1 LNHDA, CDR2 SQIVND (reference sequence). CDR3 coding DNA: TGTGCCGGCGGGGCCGGGAGTAATCAGCCCCAGCATTTT. This codes for CAGGAGSNQPQHF.

The rearrangement links TRBV2 to TRBJ2-7, with TRBD2 matching 9 bases. J gave up 5 bases and V 1 base, and 6 bases lay outside the gene matches. The CDR3 length is 15 residues. CDR1 is SNHLY and CDR2 is FYNNEI in the germline V gene. The CDR3 DNA reads TGTGCCAGCAGTGAAGTAGGACTAGCGATGAACGAGCAGTACTTC. This sequence encodes CASSEVGLAMNEQYF.